The next 5 T cell receptor beta chains were all read from a single sample in a study of read filtering for tumor transcriptome and immune sequencing. From around 0.4 ug of RNA, a library with molecular barcoded alpha/delta and beta/gamma adaptors was made. A single record per CDR3 protein comes from TCRdb applying MiXCR to the reads. The sample holds about 38,000 distinct CDR3 sequences, 14% seen once. The sequenced sample consisted of a population of CD138-negative cells sorted from bone marrow. The source of these receptors is a donor aged 40 or over with multiple myeloma.

This clonotype rates as medium-sized. The chain employs TRBV6-1 and TRBJ2-1; 9 nucleotides line up with TRBD2. V was clipped by 6 bases and J by 2 bases; unmatched bases: 8. Germline V gives CDR1 MNHNS, CDR2 SASEGT. The CDR3 is 16 amino acids. CDR3 loop: CASSGFSGGPYNEQFF. The CDR3, as DNA: TGTGCCAGCAGCGGATTCAGCGGGGGGCCCTACAATGAGCAGTTCTTC.

The rearrangement links TRBV6-1 to TRBJ2-7, with TRBD1 as a possible D gene (5 bases). CDR3 size: 13 residues. V gave up 6 bases and J gave up 0 bases, with 9 bases separating them. Germline V lookup: CDR1 MNHNS, CDR2 SASEGT. This CDR3 reads CASRRQSSYEQYF. As DNA, the CDR3 is TGTGCCAGCAGGAGACAGAGCTCCTACGAGCAGTACTTC.

This clonotype was detected ten times or more. The CDR3 loop is CASSRTPDINTEAFF. CDR3 DNA: TGTGCCAGCAGCCGCACGCCGGACATCAACACTGAAGCTTTCTTT. This chain joins TRBV12-3 or TRBV12-4 and TRBJ1-1; TRBD1 might be the D (5 bases). This CDR3 spans 15 amino acids. V lost 6 bases, J lost 2 bases, and 16 bases lay in between.

The table lists this clonotype with a few counts. This sequence joins TRBV7-9 and TRBJ2-3, with 9 bases identical to TRBD2. Germline V gives CDR1 SEHNR, CDR2 FQNEAQ (reference sequence). The junction had 5 bases not matched to a gene; V was cut back by 4 bases and J by 0 bases. The length of the CDR3 is 16 residues. The CDR3, as DNA: TGTGCCAGCAGCTGGGAGCGGGGGGCTAGCACAGATACGCAGTATTTT. It encodes CASSWERGASTDTQYF.

Concerning this clonotype itself: A read error is likely here: a far larger clone is one base away. The conserved phenylalanine or tryptophan is not found at the CDR3 terminus, so this likely reflects a read error. The chain has TRBV6-5 and TRBJ2-1; D gene ambiguous. V was trimmed by 5 bases and J by 8 bases, leaving 7 bases between them. The CDR3 is 11 residues long. CDR1 is MNHEY, CDR2 SVGAGI, per germline. This CDR3 is CASSESDEQFS. CDR3 bases: TGTGCCAGCAGTGAAAGTGATGAGCAGTTCTCC.